This passage covers 25 T cell receptor beta chains from one sample sequenced in a study of PD-L1 blockade in urothelial cancer. Documented time point: peripheral blood 6 weeks after treatment start. Method: immunoSEQ multiplex PCR; TCRdb's copy keeps in-frame clones and lacks some. The table lists about 43,000 clones, about four fifths of them singletons. Sequenced material: PBMCs, taken around atezolizumab (anti-PD-L1) treatment. The receptor source for this set is a man aged 55-75 years with urothelial cancer.

This chain uses TRBV19 with TRBJ2-1; 16 nucleotides match TRBD2. The CDR3 has 16 amino acids. CDR1 is LNHDA, CDR2 SQIVND, per germline (reference sequence). V was pared by 6 bases and J by 8 bases, with 7 bases of the junction left unmatched. This chain's CDR3 is CASRGLAGGTWDEQFF. CDR3 sequence (DNA): TGTGCCAGTAGGGGACTAGCGGGGGGGACTTGGGATGAGCAGTTCTTC.

This chain links TRBV5-1 with TRBJ2-5, with TRBD2 as a possible D gene (6 bases). CDR3 length: 14 amino acids. The V gene lost 4 bases and the J gene lost 1 base, with 11 bases spanning the gap. Looked up from germline, CDR1 is SGHRS and CDR2 is YFSETQ. In nucleotides, the CDR3 is TGCGCCAGCAGCCCGGGACTTCTCCAAGAGACCCAGTACTTC. Its protein is CASSPGLLQETQYF. Together with reference TRBV5-1 and TRBJ2-5, the CDR3 gives the full variable domain: KAGVTQTPRYLIKTRGQQVTLSCSPISGHRSVSWYQQTPGQGLQFLFEYFSETQRNKGNFPGRFSGRQFSNSRSEMNVSTLELGDSALYLCASSPGLLQETQYFGPGTRLLVL.

This chain links TRBV4-1 with TRBJ2-2, with D perhaps TRBD1 (5 bases). Germline V CDR1 and CDR2: MGHRA, YSYEKL. V was trimmed by 1 base and J by 5 bases, leaving 17 bases between them. The CDR3 covers 17 residues. The CDR3 reads CASSQVPPGHPTGELFF. The CDR3 region has the DNA TGCGCCAGCAGCCAAGTCCCTCCAGGACACCCGACCGGGGAGCTGTTTTTT.

The chain has TRBV4-1 and TRBJ2-7, with 14 bases matching TRBD2. This CDR3 is built from 15 residues. Trimming took 4 bases from V and 4 from J; bases not matched to a gene: 3. From germline, CDR1 is MGHRA and CDR2 YSYEKL. The chain's CDR3 is CASSLGLAGGYEQYF. The CDR3 nucleotides are TGCGCCAGCAGCCTAGGACTAGCGGGGGGATACGAGCAGTACTTC.

The chain employs TRBV11-2 and TRBJ1-6, with 8 bases that match TRBD1. Germline CDR1 is SGHAT and CDR2 is FQNNGV. Losses at the gene ends were 6 bases for V and 8 bases for J; bases not matched to a gene: 9. The CDR3 length is 15 residues. The CDR3 sequence is CASSFRGQGYSPLHF. CDR3 coding DNA: TGTGCCAGCAGTTTCCGCGGACAGGGTTATTCACCCCTCCACTTT. The variable domain in full, with the rest retrieved from reference TRBV11-2 and TRBJ1-6, is EAGVAQSPRYKIIEKRQSVAFWCNPISGHATLYWYQQILGQGPKLLIQFQNNGVVDDSQLPKDRFSAERLKGVDSTLKIQPAKLEDSAVYLCASSFRGQGYSPLHFGNGTRLTVT.

This clone was seen just once. The chain couples TRBV6-1 to TRBJ2-1; TRBD1 agrees at 8 bases. J lost 5 bases, V lost 6 bases, and 0 bases had no gene match. This CDR3 spans 12 amino acids. From germline, CDR1 is MNHNS and CDR2 SASEGT. The CDR3 region has the DNA TGTGCCAGCAGGGACAGGGACAATGAGCAGTTCTTC. It yields the protein CASRDRDNEQFF.

The chain couples TRBV7-9 to TRBJ2-1; D is undetermined. V dropped 1 base and J dropped 5 bases, with 6 bases sitting between them. This CDR3 is built from 13 residues. Germline V lookup: CDR1 SEHNR, CDR2 FQNEAQ (reference sequence). CDR3 region: CASSLGSDNEQFF. The CDR3 DNA is TGTGCCAGCAGCTTAGGTAGTGACAATGAGCAGTTCTTC. The variable domain in full, completed from reference TRBV7-9 and TRBJ2-1, reads DTGVSQNPRHKITKRGQNVTFRCDPISEHNRLYWYRQTLGQGPEFLTYFQNEAQLEKSRLLSDRFSAERPKGSFSTLEIQRTEQGDSAMYLCASSLGSDNEQFFGPGTRLTVL.

The J gene is TRBJ1-5, the V gene TRBV2; weak D call: TRBD1 (5 bases). The CDR3 is 14 amino acids. The V and J ends lost 9 bases and 7 bases respectively, with 19 bases between them. In germline, CDR1 is SNHLY, CDR2 FYNNEI. The CDR3 region is CASSLVGAEQPQHF. CDR3 DNA sequence: TGTGCCAGTTCCCTGGTAGGGGCGGAACAGCCCCAGCATTTT.

The rearrangement uses TRBV2 and TRBJ1-6; possibly TRBD1 for D (6 bases). Germline values: CDR1 SNHLY, CDR2 FYNNEI. Trimming took off 6 bases at V and 6 bases at J, with 12 bases between the two ends. CDR3 length: 14 amino acids. CDR3 sequence (DNA): TGTGCCAGCAGGGATGGGACATCTAATTCACCCCTCCACTTT. This translates into CASRDGTSNSPLHF.

The rearrangement links TRBV18 to TRBJ1-1; 10 bases match TRBD1. The V segment lost 3 bases and the J segment 1 base; nucleotides outside the gene matches: 8. The germline gives CDR1 KGHSH, CDR2 LQKENI. This CDR3 has 17 amino acids. In DNA form, the CDR3 reads TGTGCCAGCTCACCCAGGGACAGGGGATCTTCGAACACTGAAGCTTTCTTT. It encodes CASSPRDRGSSNTEAFF.

This clone was seen more than once but under ten times. This rearrangement joins TRBV27 to TRBJ1-6, with 7 nucleotides matching TRBD1. CDR1 and CDR2 from the germline V gene are MNHEY and SMNVEV (reference sequence). The CDR3 totals 19 residues. With 2 bases clipped from V and 3 bases from J, the junction kept 13 bases outside the gene matches. CDR3 sequence: CASSLSSGQTSFYNSPLHF. DNA for the CDR3: TGTGCCAGCAGTTTAAGTTCGGGACAGACCAGTTTCTATAATTCACCCCTCCACTTT.

The rearrangement uses TRBV30 and TRBJ2-2; 7 nucleotides line up with TRBD1. CDR3 length: 12 amino acids. The V and J ends lost 7 bases and 3 bases, in that order; junction bases with no gene match: 2. The germline V gene has CDR1 GTSNPN and CDR2 SVGIG (reference sequence). The CDR3 DNA reads TGTGCCTACGGACAGGACACCGGGGAGCTGTTTTTT. Residues: CAYGQDTGELFF.

The rearrangement joins TRBV29-1 to TRBJ1-2, with 8 bases lining up with TRBD1. The J segment lost 2 bases and the V segment lost 4 bases, leaving 6 bases of the junction unmatched. Germline V CDR1 and CDR2: SQVTM, ANQGSEA. The CDR3 is made up of 14 amino acids. The CDR3 reads CSVGGTGTNYGYTF. As DNA, the CDR3 is TGCAGCGTTGGGGGGACAGGAACAAACTATGGCTACACCTTC.

The chain employs TRBV9 and TRBJ2-1, with a possible D match to TRBD2 (6 bases). The CDR3 contains 15 residues. Germline CDR1 is SGDLS and CDR2 is YYNGEE. V lost 4 bases, J lost 8 bases, and 19 bases lay in between. The CDR3 sequence: CASSQAAGLADEQFF. The CDR3 bases are TGTGCCAGCAGCCAGGCAGCGGGCTTGGCGGATGAGCAGTTCTTC.

V is TRBV6-5 and J is TRBJ1-5; D possibly corresponds to TRBD1 (6 bases). V dropped 1 base and J dropped 4 bases, with 11 bases sitting between them. This CDR3 is 15 amino acids long. Germline V gives CDR1 MNHEY, CDR2 SVGAGI. This CDR3 reads CASSYYGTPNQPQHF. In DNA form, the CDR3 reads TGTGCCAGCAGTTACTACGGGACACCGAATCAGCCCCAGCATTTT.

This chain joins TRBV13 and TRBJ1-1; 9 nucleotides line up with TRBD1. The CDR3 consists of 16 residues. The ends lost 3 bases at V and 7 bases at J; junction bases unmatched: 12. Germline assignment: CDR1 PRHDT and CDR2 FYEKMQ (reference sequence). The CDR3 DNA follows: TGTGCCAGCAGCTTCCGAAGGGGACAGGGAACCAGTGAAGCTTTCTTT. This sequence encodes CASSFRRGQGTSEAFF.

Here the CDR3 reads CASSLGQGDHEQYF. In nucleotides, the CDR3 is TGTGCCAGCAGCTTAGGACAGGGGGATCACGAGCAGTACTTC. The chain is built from TRBV11-2 and TRBJ2-7; 9 bases agree with TRBD1. The CDR3 extends over 14 amino acids. J gave up 5 bases and V 1 base, and 3 bases lay outside the gene matches. CDR1 is SGHAT and CDR2 is FQNNGV in the germline V gene.

The rearrangement joins TRBV5-5 to TRBJ2-7; D possibly corresponds to TRBD2 (6 bases). The CDR3 has 12 amino acids. Trimming removed 4 bases at V and 4 bases at J, with 9 bases between. Germline lookup yields CDR1 SGHKS and CDR2 YYEKEE (reference sequence). The CDR3 loop is CASSGRLYEQYF. The CDR3, as DNA: TGTGCCAGCAGCGGGAGGCTGTACGAGCAGTACTTC.

The chain combines TRBV30 with TRBJ2-2; 8 positions match TRBD1. Trimming took 0 bases from V and 1 from J; bases not matched to a gene: 1. This CDR3 region has 15 residues. Germline V gives CDR1 GTSNPN, CDR2 SVGIG (reference sequence). DNA of the CDR3: TGTGCCTGGAGTGTGGGGACAGGGAACACCGGGGAGCTGTTTTTT. Amino acid sequence: CAWSVGTGNTGELFF.

V is TRBV2 and J is TRBJ2-3, with 15 bases aligning to TRBD2. In germline, CDR1 is SNHLY, CDR2 FYNNEI. The CDR3 has 16 amino acids. V trimming: 10 bases; J trimming: 5 bases; junction bases outside the gene matches: 10. The CDR3 here is CATHAGLAGGKDTQYF. Written as DNA, the CDR3 is TGTGCCACACACGCGGGACTAGCGGGGGGAAAAGATACGCAGTATTTT.

V is TRBV27 and J is TRBJ1-1; 8 bases agree with TRBD1. The V gene's germline CDR1 is MNHEY and CDR2 SMNVEV (reference sequence). V shed 3 bases and J 4 bases; nucleotides not matched to a gene: 4. This CDR3 spans 14 amino acids. The CDR3 nucleotides read TGTGCCAGCAGTTTGGGGCAGGGGGCCACTGAAGCTTTCTTT. This translates into CASSLGQGATEAFF.

The gene calls are TRBV4-2 and TRBJ2-5; the D gene is possibly TRBD2 (6 bases). Trimming pared 4 bases from V and 4 bases from J, leaving 19 bases between. Germline V gene data show CDR1 as LGHNA and CDR2 as YNFKEQ. The CDR3 length is 16 residues. The CDR3 nucleotides are TGTGCCAGCAGCCCCATGTCTCGGGGGTCGGGAGAGACCCAGTACTTC. It specifies CASSPMSRGSGETQYF.

V usage is TRBV5-1 and J usage is TRBJ1-2, with TRBD1 identical over 7 bases. Losses at the gene ends were 0 bases for V and 0 bases for J; bases not matched to a gene: 8. Germline assignment: CDR1 SGHRS and CDR2 YFSETQ. This CDR3 is 17 amino acids long. The CDR3 region has the DNA TGCGCCAGCAGCTTGGCCGGAGGGGGCCCCACTAACTATGGCTACACCTTC. Translating it yields CASSLAGGGPTNYGYTF.

The chain is built from TRBV5-4 and TRBJ2-1; 8 bases fit TRBD1. Germline CDR1 reads SGHNT; CDR2 reads YYREEE (reference sequence). V shed 3 bases, J shed 4 bases, and the junction held 3 bases outside the gene matches. The CDR3 is 14 amino acids. The CDR3 bases are TGTGCCAGCAGCTCGGGACAGGTGTACAATGAGCAGTTCTTC. This sequence encodes CASSSGQVYNEQFF.

This rearrangement joins TRBV2 to TRBJ2-1; 11 nucleotides align to TRBD2. The CDR3 is 15 residues long. From germline, CDR1 is SNHLY and CDR2 FYNNEI. The V and J ends lost 5 bases and 5 bases, in that order; junction bases with no gene match: 5. CDR3 protein: CASSRLAGGDNEQFF. For the CDR3, the DNA is TGTGCCAGCAGTCGGCTAGCGGGGGGCGACAATGAGCAGTTCTTC. The full variable domain, with the rest looked up from reference TRBV2 and TRBJ2-1, is EPEVTQTPSHQVTQMGQEVILRCVPISNHLYFYWYRQILGQKVEFLVSFYNNEISEKSEIFDDQFSVERPDGSNFTLKIRSTKLEDSAMYFCASSRLAGGDNEQFFGPGTRLTVL.